Listed below are T cell receptor beta chains from one sample, sequenced in a study of T-cell memory formation after mild COVID-19. TCRdb passed the 5' RACE reads through MiXCR, listing each CDR3 protein once. This table has more than 85,000 distinct CDR3 sequences, 11% appearing once. Sequencing was carried out using PBMCs or a T cell subset sorted from them (not recorded which). The receptors come from a man aged 18 to 30 who had mild COVID-19 (a few samples of this study predate the infection). Cell type and time point are not known. The CDR3 runs from the conserved cysteine through the conserved F or W. A D gene is named only where the DNA matches it firmly. Expanded clones are given a class, and other clones once, few, many or no size at all.

NA,TRBJ2-5,few,TRBV7-6,TGTGCCAGCAGCTTAACCTGGGTCCCGTCACGAGAGACCCAGTACTTC,CASSLTWVPSRETQYF
TRBD1,TRBJ2-7,NA,TRBV12-3/TRBV12-4,TGTGCCAGCAGATACGGACAGGGCGAATACGAGCAGTACTTC,CASRYGQGEYEQYF
NA,TRBJ1-2,NA,TRBV4-1,TGCGCCAGCAGCCAAGAGTATCGACCGGCCGTACCCTATGGCTACACCTTC,CASSQEYRPAVPYGYTF
TRBD1,TRBJ2-3,NA,TRBV7-6,TGTGCCAGCAGCTTGACAGGGGGACAAGCAGATACGCAGTATTTT,CASSLTGGQADTQYF
TRBD1,TRBJ2-6,few,TRBV7-9,TGTGCCAGCAGCGCCCGACAGGGGACAGTGGGGGCCAACGTCCTGACTTTC,CASSARQGTVGANVLTF
TRBD2,TRBJ2-1,NA,TRBV14,TGTGCCAGCAGCCTATCCCCGGGAGGTTACAATGAGCAGTTCTTC,CASSLSPGGYNEQFF
NA,TRBJ2-7,few,TRBV2,TGTGCCAGCACCATGATAGGGGAAGCCTACGAGCAGTACTTC,CASTMIGEAYEQYF
TRBD1,TRBJ1-1,few,TRBV6-4,TGTGCCAGCAGTGATCCTGACAGGGGGCCTTGGAACACTGAAGCTTTCTTT,CASSDPDRGPWNTEAFF
NA,TRBJ2-3,NA,TRBV6-5,TGTGCCAGCATGGGTTGGCGGAACACAGATACGCAGTATTTT,CASMGWRNTDTQYF
TRBD1,TRBJ2-1,NA,TRBV4-1,TGCGCCAGCAGCCAAGAGGGGGAAGGGGGCGCGTCCTACAATGAGCAGTTCTTC,CASSQEGEGGASYNEQFF
NA,TRBJ2-6,few,TRBV9,TGTGCCAGCAGCCCCGGGACAAGCTTAGGTTACTCTGGGGCCAACGTCCTGACTTTC,CASSPGTSLGYSGANVLTF
TRBD1,TRBJ2-5,many,TRBV27,TGTGCCAGCAGTCCGCAGGGGGCGCGTGAGACCCAGTACTTC,CASSPQGARETQYF
NA,TRBJ2-3,many,TRBV7-9,TGTGCCAGCAGCTGGCTCGGGACCCGGGGCACAGATACGCAGTATTTT,CASSWLGTRGTDTQYF
TRBD1,TRBJ1-2,once,TRBV4-3,TGCGCCAGCAGCCCTCCGGACAGGGGGAATGGCTACACCTTC,CASSPPDRGNGYTF
TRBD1,TRBJ1-1,NA,TRBV10-1,TGCGCCAGCAGTGAGTCGACCTTCCTGGACAGGACTAACACTGAAGCTTTCTTT,CASSESTFLDRTNTEAFF
NA,TRBJ1-1,many,TRBV11-2,TGTGCCAGCAGGCGGGGGCGGGGTGAAGCTTTCTTT,CASRRGRGEAFF
TRBD1,TRBJ1-2,few,TRBV2,TGTGCCAGCAGGAACCGGGACAGGGGCTATGGCTACACCTTC,CASRNRDRGYGYTF
NA,TRBJ2-1,NA,TRBV5-1,TGCGCCAGCAGCTTGGGGGCCTCGGAAGGAAATGAGCAGTTCTTC,CASSLGASEGNEQFF